These 6 T cell receptor beta chains came from one sample sequenced in a study of cytomegalovirus exposure and HLA in healthy donors. The PCR ran on 60 Vbeta and 13 Jbeta primers. Sequencing used immunoSEQ multiplex PCR; TCRdb keeps in-frame clones, though not all of them. The sample carries 120,000 or so clones, roughly 85% recorded once. The sample consisted of PBMCs. These receptors all come from a man in his late teens or twenties in good health and CMV-seropositive.

V gene TRBV30 combines with J gene TRBJ2-7; no clear D gene. Germline CDR1 and CDR2: GTSNPN and SVGIG (reference sequence). CDR3 length equals 11 residues. V lost 1 base and J lost 3, with 4 bases in between. Here the CDR3 DNA reads TGTGCCTGGAGTGCTATCTACGAGCAGTACTTC. The encoded protein is CAWSAIYEQYF.

The rearrangement joins TRBV7-2 to TRBJ2-4, with D perhaps matching TRBD2 (7 bases). This CDR3 comprises 13 residues. Germline assignment: CDR1 SGHTA and CDR2 FQGNSA. The V gene lost 3 bases and the J gene lost 7 bases, with 10 bases spanning the gap. CDR3 amino acids: CASSFPGGNIQYF. CDR3 DNA: TGTGCCAGCAGCTTCCCGGGGGGCAACATTCAGTACTTC.

The chain joins TRBV7-3 to TRBJ2-2; D might be TRBD2 (6 bases). In germline, CDR1 is SGHTA, CDR2 FQGTGA. Trimming left V 9 bases short and J 6 bases short, with 17 bases between. This CDR3 has 14 amino acids. The CDR3 region has the DNA TGTGCCAGTACATCTTGGGGGAGGTCCGGGGAGCTGTTTTTT. Translating gives CASTSWGRSGELFF.

This clone was recorded once. The rearrangement links TRBV6-5 to TRBJ2-5; a weak D match, TRBD2 (6 bases). Trimming shortened V by 7 bases and J by 5 bases, and 17 bases separated the two germline ends. There are 14 residues in the CDR3. CDR1 MNHEY and CDR2 SVGAGI come from the germline V gene. In DNA, the CDR3 is TGTGCCAGCACCGTACACTCTAGCGCGGAGACCCAGTACTTC. Its translation: CASTVHSSAETQYF.

This chain uses TRBV11-3 with TRBJ2-7, with 10 bases aligning to TRBD1. The germline CDR1 and CDR2 sequences are SGHNT and YENEEA. The V segment lost 5 bases and the J segment 2 bases; nucleotides outside the gene matches: 6. The CDR3 consists of 15 residues. In DNA form, the CDR3 reads TGTGCCAGCAGCAGAACCGGGACAGGGGCCTACGAGCAGTACTTC. Its protein is CASSRTGTGAYEQYF.

The genes are TRBV7-9 and TRBJ1-1, with D unclear. The V gene's germline CDR1 is SEHNR and CDR2 FQNEAQ (reference sequence). This CDR3 contains 12 residues. Trimming shortened V by 1 base and J by 10 bases, and 10 bases separated the two germline ends. The CDR3, as DNA: TGTGCCAGCAGCTTAGGCGTGGTTTCAGCTTTCTTT. Protein: CASSLGVVSAFF.